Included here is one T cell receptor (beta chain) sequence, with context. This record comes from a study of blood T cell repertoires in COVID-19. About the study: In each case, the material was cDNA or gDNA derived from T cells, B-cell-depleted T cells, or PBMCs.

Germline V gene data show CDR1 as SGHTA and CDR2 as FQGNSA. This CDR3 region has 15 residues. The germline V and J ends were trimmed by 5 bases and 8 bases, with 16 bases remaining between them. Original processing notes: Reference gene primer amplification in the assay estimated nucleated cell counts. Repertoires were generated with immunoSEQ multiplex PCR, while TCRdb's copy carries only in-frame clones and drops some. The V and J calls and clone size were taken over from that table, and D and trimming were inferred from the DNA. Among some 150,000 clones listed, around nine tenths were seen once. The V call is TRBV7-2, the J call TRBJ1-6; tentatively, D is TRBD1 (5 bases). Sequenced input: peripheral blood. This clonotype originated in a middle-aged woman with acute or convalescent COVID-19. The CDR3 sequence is CASSPRSSGDSPLHF. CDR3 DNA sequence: TGTGCCAGCAGCCCCCGGTCGTCGGGGGATTCACCCCTCCACTTT.